This entry concerns a single T cell receptor (beta chain). Its target is unknown. The data belong to a study of Ad26.COV2.S vaccination and SARS-CoV-2 variants. Whole-study context: Intramuscular Ad26.COV2.S doses were given once or twice, 56 days apart.

Study results and limitations: Higher spike-specific TCR breadth was found in vaccine recipients than in placebo recipients.

CDR1 is SGHVS and CDR2 is FQNEAQ in the germline V gene. The CDR3 spans 15 residues. V lost 5 bases and J 7 bases, leaving 20 bases between the germline ends. Treatment here: some 20 received Ad26.COV2.S at low or high dose, single or two shots; several received placebo; per-sample allocation not given. It was on day 63 after the first vaccine or placebo injection that samples were taken. The assay was immunoSEQ multiplex PCR, and TCRdb's table has in-frame clones only and misses some. Of about 430,000 clones listed, around 90% were seen once; the top ten hold roughly an eighth. Sequencing was performed on peripheral blood, taken in a trial of Ad26.COV2.S vaccine versus placebo. V and J are TRBV7-8 and TRBJ2-5; unclear D gene. This sequence originates from a person aged 18 to 59 who received the Ad26.COV2.S COVID-19 vaccine or a placebo. In nucleotides, the CDR3 is TGTGCCAGCAGCCCACGGAATCAGCTTGGAGCGACCCAGTACTTC. Amino acids: CASSPRNQLGATQYF. Full variable domain (rest looked up from reference TRBV7-8 and TRBJ2-5): GAGVSQSPRYKVAKRGQDVALRCDPISGHVSLFWYQQALGQGPEFLTYFQNEAQLDKSGLPSDRFFAERPEGSVSTLKIQRTQQEDSAVYLCASSPRNQLGATQYFGPGTRLLVL.